The T cell receptor (beta chain) described here comes from a study of low-dose radiotherapy and immunotherapy resistance in tumors. Study-level background: Members of Cohort 1 were treated with 0.5 Gy per fraction every 2 weeks. The prescribed total PTV dose was 6.5 Gy. It was 1 Gy per fraction every two weeks that Cohort 2 received, adding up to 13 Gy over 26 weeks.

With TRAV- and TRBV-specific primers, first-strand cDNA was made, covering the alpha and beta chains. For amplifying TCRs, the PCR ran for 15 to 20 cycles with Phusion, which was used together with a constant-region primer and the adapter on the V primers. The authors amplified isolated mRNA by in vitro transcription. One entry per CDR3 protein, called by TCRdb with MiXCR from the reads. The sample includes about 35,000 distinct CDR3 sequences, less than 25% of them seen just once. The germline V gene encodes CDR1 MNHEY and CDR2 SVGAGI. This CDR3 spans 14 amino acids. The V gene lost 0 bases and the J gene lost 5 bases, with 10 bases spanning the gap. In its sample, this clonotype was seen many times. Indicated time point: after trial treatment. The treatment here: LDRT plus nivolumab, ipilimumab, low-dose cyclophosphamide and aspirin (RACIN trial). Every donor's regimen consisted of nivolumab, ipilimumab, aspirin, low-dose cyclophosphamide and low-dose radiotherapy.

Sequencing was performed on PBMCs, taken after low-dose radiotherapy plus immunotherapy. This chain joins TRBV6-5 and TRBJ1-2, with D uncertain. This TCR was sampled from a female donor with ovarian cancer. The CDR3 spells CASSYSKDWYGYTF. DNA for the CDR3: TGTGCCAGCAGTTACTCAAAGGATTGGTATGGCTACACCTTC.